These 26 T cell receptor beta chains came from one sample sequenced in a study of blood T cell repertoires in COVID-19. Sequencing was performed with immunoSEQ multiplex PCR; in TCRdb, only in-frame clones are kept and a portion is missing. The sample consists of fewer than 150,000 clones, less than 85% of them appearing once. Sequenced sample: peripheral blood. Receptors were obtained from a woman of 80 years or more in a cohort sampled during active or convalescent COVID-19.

The CDR3 bases are TGTGCCAGCACCCCGGGTAGCGCGGCATACAATGAGCAGTTCTTC. Translated, it gives CASTPGSAAYNEQFF. V usage is TRBV6-5 and J usage is TRBJ2-1; D is possibly TRBD2 (5 bases). V was shortened by 7 bases and J by 4 bases, with 17 bases between the two germline ends. The CDR3 covers 15 residues. Germline V gene data show CDR1 as MNHEY and CDR2 as SVGAGI.

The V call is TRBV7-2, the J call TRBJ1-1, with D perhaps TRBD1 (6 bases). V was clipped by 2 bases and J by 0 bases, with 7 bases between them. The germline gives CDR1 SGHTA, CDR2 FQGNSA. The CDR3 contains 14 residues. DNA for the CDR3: TGTGCCAGCAGCTTACAGGGGATGAACACTGAAGCTTTCTTT. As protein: CASSLQGMNTEAFF.

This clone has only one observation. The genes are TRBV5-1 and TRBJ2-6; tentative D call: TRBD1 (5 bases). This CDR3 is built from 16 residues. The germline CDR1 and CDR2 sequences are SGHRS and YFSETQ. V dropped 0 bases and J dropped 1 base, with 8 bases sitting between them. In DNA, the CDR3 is TGCGCCAGCAGCTTGGTTGCAGGGTCTGGGGCCAACGTCCTGACTTTC. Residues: CASSLVAGSGANVLTF.

CDR3 sequence: CASSERYGYTF. The CDR3 DNA sequence: TGTGCCAGCAGTGAACGGTATGGCTACACCTTC. The V and J genes are TRBV2 and TRBJ1-2, with no clear D. Germline values: CDR1 SNHLY, CDR2 FYNNEI. The CDR3 runs 11 residues. V lost 2 bases and J 5 bases, leaving 3 bases between the germline ends.

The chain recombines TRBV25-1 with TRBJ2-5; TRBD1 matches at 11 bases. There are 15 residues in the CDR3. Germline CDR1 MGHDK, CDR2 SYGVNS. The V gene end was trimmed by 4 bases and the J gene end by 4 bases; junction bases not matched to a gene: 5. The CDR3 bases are TGTGCCAGCAGTGCGGACAGGGGGCATTTAGAGACCCAGTACTTC. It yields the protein CASSADRGHLETQYF.

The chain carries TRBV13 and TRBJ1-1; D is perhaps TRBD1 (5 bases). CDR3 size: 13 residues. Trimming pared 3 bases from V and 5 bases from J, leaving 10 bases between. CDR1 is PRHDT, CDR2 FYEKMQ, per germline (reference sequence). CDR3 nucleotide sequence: TGTGCCAGCAGCTTGGGGGGAGAAACTGAAGCTTTCTTT. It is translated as CASSLGGETEAFF.

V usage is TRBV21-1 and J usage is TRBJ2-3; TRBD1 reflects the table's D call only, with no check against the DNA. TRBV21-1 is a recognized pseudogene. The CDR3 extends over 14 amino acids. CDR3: CASMRDRITDTQYF. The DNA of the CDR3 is TGTGCCAGCATGAGGGACAGGATCACAGATACGCAGTATTTT.

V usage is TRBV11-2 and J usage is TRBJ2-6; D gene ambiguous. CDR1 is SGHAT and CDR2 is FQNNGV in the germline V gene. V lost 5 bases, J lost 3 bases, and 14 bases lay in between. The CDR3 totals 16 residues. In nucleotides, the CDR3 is TGTGCCAGCAGCCCGCTTTACTCTGGTGGGGCCAACGTCCTGACTTTC. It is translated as CASSPLYSGGANVLTF.

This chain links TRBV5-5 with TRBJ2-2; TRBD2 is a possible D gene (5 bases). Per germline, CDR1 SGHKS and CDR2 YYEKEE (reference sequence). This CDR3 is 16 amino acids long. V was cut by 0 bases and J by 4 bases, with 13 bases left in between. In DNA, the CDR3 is TGTGCCAGCAGCTTGGTTCCGGGATCTGGCACCGGGGAGCTGTTTTTT. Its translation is CASSLVPGSGTGELFF.

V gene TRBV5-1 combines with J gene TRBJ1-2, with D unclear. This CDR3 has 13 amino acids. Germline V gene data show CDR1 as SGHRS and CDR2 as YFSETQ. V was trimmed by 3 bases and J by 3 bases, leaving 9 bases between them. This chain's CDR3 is CASSYTGDYGYTF. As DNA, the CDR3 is TGCGCCAGCAGCTATACCGGGGACTATGGCTACACCTTC. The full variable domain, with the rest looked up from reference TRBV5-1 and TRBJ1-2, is KAGVTQTPRYLIKTRGQQVTLSCSPISGHRSVSWYQQTPGQGLQFLFEYFSETQRNKGNFPGRFSGRQFSNSRSEMNVSTLELGDSALYLCASSYTGDYGYTFGSGTRLTVV.

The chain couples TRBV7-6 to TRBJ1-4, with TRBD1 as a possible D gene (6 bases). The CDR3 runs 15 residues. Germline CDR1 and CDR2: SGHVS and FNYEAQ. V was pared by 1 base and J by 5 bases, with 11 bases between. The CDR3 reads CASSLGGGSNEKLFF. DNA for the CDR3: TGTGCCAGCAGCTTAGGCGGGGGCTCCAATGAAAAACTGTTTTTT.

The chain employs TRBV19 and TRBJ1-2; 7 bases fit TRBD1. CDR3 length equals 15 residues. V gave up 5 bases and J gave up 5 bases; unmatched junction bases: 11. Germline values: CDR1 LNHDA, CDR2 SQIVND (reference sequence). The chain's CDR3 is CASSASGTVFYGYTF. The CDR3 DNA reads TGTGCCAGTAGTGCCTCCGGGACAGTGTTTTATGGCTACACCTTC. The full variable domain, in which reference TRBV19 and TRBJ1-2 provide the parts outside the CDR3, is DGGITQSPKYLFRKEGQNVTLSCEQNLNHDAMYWYRQDPGQGLRLIYYSQIVNDFQKGDIAEGYSVSREKKESFPLTVTSAQKNPTAFYLCASSASGTVFYGYTFGSGTRLTVV.

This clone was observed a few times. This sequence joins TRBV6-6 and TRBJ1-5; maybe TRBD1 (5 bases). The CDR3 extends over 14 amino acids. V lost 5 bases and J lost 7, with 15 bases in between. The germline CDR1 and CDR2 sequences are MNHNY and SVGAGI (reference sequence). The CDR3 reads CASSKGNLNQPQHF. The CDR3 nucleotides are TGTGCCAGCAGTAAGGGGAATTTAAACCAGCCCCAGCATTTT.

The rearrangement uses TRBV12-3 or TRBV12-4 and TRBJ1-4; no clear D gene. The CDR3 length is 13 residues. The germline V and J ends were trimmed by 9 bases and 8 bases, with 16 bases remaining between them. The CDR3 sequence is CASRRGAGEKLFF. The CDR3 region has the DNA TGTGCCAGTCGCCGGGGAGCGGGCGAAAAACTGTTTTTT.

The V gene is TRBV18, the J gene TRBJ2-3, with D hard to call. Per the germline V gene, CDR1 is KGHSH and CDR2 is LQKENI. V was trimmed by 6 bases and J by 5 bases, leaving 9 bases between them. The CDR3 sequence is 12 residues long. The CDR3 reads CASSLGGDTQYF. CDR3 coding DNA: TGTGCCAGCTCGCTAGGCGGAGATACGCAGTATTTT. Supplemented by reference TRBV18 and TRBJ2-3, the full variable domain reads NAGVMQNPRHLVRRRGQEARLRCSPMKGHSHVYWYRQLPEEGLKFMVYLQKENIIDESGMPKERFSAEFPKEGPSILRIQQVVRGDSAAYFCASSLGGDTQYFGPGTRLTVL.

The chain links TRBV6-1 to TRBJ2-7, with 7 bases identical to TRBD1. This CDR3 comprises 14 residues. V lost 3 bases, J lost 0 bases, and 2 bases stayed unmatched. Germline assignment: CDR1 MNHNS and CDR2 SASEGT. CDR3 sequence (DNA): TGTGCCAGCAGTGACCGGGACAGCTCCTACGAGCAGTACTTC. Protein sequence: CASSDRDSSYEQYF.

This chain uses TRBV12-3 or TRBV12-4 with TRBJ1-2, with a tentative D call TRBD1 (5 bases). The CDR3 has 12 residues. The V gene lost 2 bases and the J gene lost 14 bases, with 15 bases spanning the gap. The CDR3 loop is CASSLRSGMETF. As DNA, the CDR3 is TGTGCCAGCAGTTTAAGGTCAGGGATGGAGACCTTC.

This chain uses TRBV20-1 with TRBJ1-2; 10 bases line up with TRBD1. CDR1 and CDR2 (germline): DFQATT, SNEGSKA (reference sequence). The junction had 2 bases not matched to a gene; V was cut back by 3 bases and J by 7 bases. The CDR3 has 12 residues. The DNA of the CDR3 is TGCAGTGCTAGTGGGACAGGGGTTGGCTACACCTTC. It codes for CSASGTGVGYTF.

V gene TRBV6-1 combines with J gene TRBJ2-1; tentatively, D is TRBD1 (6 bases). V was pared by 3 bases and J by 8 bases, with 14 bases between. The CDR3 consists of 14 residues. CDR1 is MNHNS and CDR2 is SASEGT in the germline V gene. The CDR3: CASSDWQGRDEQFF. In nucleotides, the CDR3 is TGTGCCAGCAGTGATTGGCAGGGGCGTGATGAGCAGTTCTTC.

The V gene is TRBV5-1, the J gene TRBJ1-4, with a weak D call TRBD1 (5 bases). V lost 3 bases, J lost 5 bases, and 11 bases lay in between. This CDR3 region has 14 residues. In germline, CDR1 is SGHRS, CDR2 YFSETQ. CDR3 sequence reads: CASSSGRGNEKLFF. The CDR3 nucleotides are TGCGCCAGCAGCTCGGGACGGGGGAATGAAAAACTGTTTTTT.

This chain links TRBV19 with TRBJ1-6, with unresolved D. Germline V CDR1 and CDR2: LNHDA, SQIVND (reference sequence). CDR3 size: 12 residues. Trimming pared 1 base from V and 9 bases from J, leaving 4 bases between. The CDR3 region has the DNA TGTGCCAGTAGTATAGGGGCTTCACCCCTCCACTTT. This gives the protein CASSIGASPLHF.

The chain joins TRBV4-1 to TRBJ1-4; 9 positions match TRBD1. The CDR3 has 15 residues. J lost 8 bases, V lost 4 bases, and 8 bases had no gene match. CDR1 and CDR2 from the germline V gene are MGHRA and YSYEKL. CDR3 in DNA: TGCGCCAGCAGCCTACGCAGGACAGGGGTCGAAAAACTGTTTTTT. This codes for CASSLRRTGVEKLFF.

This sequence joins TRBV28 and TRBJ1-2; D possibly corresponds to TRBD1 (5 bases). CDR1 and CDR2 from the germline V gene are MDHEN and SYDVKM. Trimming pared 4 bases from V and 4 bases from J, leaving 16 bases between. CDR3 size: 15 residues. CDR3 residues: CASSSPQGDGYGYTF. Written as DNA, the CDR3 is TGTGCCAGCAGTTCCCCCCAGGGTGACGGCTATGGCTACACCTTC.

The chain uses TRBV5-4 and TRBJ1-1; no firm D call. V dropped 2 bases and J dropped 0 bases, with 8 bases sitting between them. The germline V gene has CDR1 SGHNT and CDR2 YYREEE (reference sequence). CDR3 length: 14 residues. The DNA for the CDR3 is TGTGCCAGCAGCTTTGGGCTAATGAACACTGAAGCTTTCTTT. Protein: CASSFGLMNTEAFF.

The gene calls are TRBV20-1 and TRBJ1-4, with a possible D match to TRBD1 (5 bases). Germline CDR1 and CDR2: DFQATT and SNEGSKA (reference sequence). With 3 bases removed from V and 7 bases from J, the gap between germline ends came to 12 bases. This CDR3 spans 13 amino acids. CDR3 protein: CSASAGFGEKLFF. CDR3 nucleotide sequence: TGCAGTGCTAGTGCAGGGTTTGGTGAAAAACTGTTTTTT.

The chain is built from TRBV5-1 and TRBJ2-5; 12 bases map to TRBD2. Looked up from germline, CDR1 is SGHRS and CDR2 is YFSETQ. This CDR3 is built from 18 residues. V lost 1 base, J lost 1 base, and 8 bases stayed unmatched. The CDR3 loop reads CASSLLPSGGGPQETQYF. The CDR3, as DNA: TGCGCCAGCAGCTTGTTGCCTAGCGGGGGGGGCCCCCAAGAGACCCAGTACTTC.